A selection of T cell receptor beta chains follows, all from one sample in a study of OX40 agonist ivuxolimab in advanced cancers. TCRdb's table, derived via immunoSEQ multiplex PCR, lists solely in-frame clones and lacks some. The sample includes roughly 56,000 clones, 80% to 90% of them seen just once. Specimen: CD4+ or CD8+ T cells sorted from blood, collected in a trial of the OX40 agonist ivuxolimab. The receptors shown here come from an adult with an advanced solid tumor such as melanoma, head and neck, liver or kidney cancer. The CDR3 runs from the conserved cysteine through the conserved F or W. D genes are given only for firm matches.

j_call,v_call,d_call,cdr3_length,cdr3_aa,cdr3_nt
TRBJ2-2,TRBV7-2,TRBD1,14,CASRQGGNTGELFF,TGTGCCAGCAGACAGGGGGGGAACACCGGGGAGCTGTTTTTT
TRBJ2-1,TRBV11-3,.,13,CASSSPTTRGQFF,TGTGCCAGCAGCTCACCGACCACGCGGGGGCAGTTCTTC
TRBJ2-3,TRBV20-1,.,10,CSPQGDTQYF,TGCAGTCCCCAAGGGGATACGCAGTATTTT
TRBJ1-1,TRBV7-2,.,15,CASSLRQRVRTEAFF,TGTGCCAGCAGCTTGAGACAGAGGGTTCGCACTGAAGCTTTCTTT
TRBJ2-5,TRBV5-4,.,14,CASSFNRAQETQYF,TGTGCCAGCAGCTTTAACAGGGCCCAAGAGACCCAGTACTTC
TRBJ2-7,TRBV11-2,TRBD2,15,CASSFPGTMTYEQYF,TGTGCCAGCAGCTTTCCCGGGACTATGACCTACGAGCAGTACTTC
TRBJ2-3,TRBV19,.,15,CASSIVAELTDTQYF,TGTGCCAGTAGTATAGTAGCGGAACTGACAGATACGCAGTATTTT
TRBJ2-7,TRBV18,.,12,CASSPGTGEQYF,TGTGCCAGCTCACCTGGGACTGGCGAGCAGTACTTC
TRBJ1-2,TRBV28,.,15,CASSLLPETNYGYTF,TGTGCCAGCAGTTTATTACCAGAGACTAACTATGGCTACACCTTC
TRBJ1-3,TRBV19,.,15,CASKGFALTGNTIYF,TGTGCCAGTAAAGGGTTCGCGTTGACAGGAAACACCATATATTTT
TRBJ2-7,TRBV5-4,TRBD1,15,CASSLGQGLSYEQYF,TGTGCCAGCAGCTTGGGACAGGGCCTTTCCTACGAGCAGTACTTC
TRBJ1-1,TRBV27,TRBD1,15,CASSPRQGRNTEAFF,TGTGCCAGCAGTCCCCGACAGGGCAGGAACACTGAAGCTTTCTTT
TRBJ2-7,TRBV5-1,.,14,CASTHGGAAYEQYF,TGCGCCAGCACCCATGGGGGGGCCGCCTACGAGCAGTACTTC
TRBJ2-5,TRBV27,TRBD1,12,CASRTGVETQYF,TGTGCCAGCAGGACAGGGGTGGAGACCCAGTACTTC
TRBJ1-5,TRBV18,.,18,CASSPLAQPQLSNQPQHF,TGTGCCAGCTCACCCCTCGCCCAGCCCCAGCTGAGCAATCAGCCCCAGCATTTT
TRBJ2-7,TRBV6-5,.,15,CASSSLTGLGYEQYF,TGTGCCAGCAGTTCCCTCACGGGACTTGGCTACGAGCAGTACTTC
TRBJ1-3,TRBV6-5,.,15,CASRNVGLSGNTIYF,TGTGCCAGCAGGAACGTCGGGCTCTCTGGAAACACCATATATTTT
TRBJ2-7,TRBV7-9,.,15,CASSSTTGLVYEQYF,TGTGCCAGCAGCTCGACTACAGGGTTGGTCTACGAGCAGTACTTC
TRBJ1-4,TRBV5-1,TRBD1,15,CASSEPGTGGEKLFF,TGCGCCAGCAGCGAACCCGGGACAGGGGGCGAAAAACTGTTTTTT
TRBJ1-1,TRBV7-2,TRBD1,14,CASSSQGMMAEAFF,TGTGCCAGCAGCTCACAGGGGATGATGGCTGAAGCTTTCTTT
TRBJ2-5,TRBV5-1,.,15,CASSSRDSSSETQYF,TGCGCCAGCAGCAGCCGGGACTCCAGCTCCGAGACCCAGTACTTC
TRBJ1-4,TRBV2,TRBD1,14,CASSADRGREKLFF,TGTGCCAGCAGTGCGGACAGGGGGCGTGAAAAACTGTTTTTT
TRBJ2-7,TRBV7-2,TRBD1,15,CASSTGDIRTYEQYF,TGTGCCAGCAGTACAGGGGACATACGGACCTACGAGCAGTACTTC
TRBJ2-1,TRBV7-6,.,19,CASSITGTLGFSQYNEQFF,TGTGCCAGCAGCATAACCGGGACTCTCGGATTCAGCCAATACAATGAGCAGTTCTTC
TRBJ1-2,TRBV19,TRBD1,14,CASRTGGNSYGYTF,TGTGCCAGTAGGACAGGGGGAAACTCCTATGGCTACACCTTC
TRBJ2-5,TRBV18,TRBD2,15,CASSPRTSGQETQYF,TGTGCCAGCTCGCCTAGGACTAGCGGGCAAGAGACCCAGTACTTC
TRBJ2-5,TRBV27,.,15,CASSSRLQGWETQYF,TGTGCCAGCAGTTCCCGCCTACAGGGTTGGGAGACCCAGTACTTC
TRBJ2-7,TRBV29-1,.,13,CSVLRQYTYEQYF,TGCAGCGTTCTACGACAGTATACCTACGAGCAGTACTTC
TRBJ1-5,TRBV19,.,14,CASSIEGGNQPQHF,TGTGCCAGTAGTATAGAGGGGGGCAATCAGCCCCAGCATTTT
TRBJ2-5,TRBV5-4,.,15,CASSQQPGALETQYF,TGTGCCAGCAGCCAACAACCAGGGGCGCTGGAGACCCAGTACTTC
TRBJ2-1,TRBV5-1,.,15,CASSLAMDSYNEQFF,TGCGCCAGCAGCTTGGCCATGGACAGCTACAATGAGCAGTTCTTC
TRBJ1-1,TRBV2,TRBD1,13,CASLRDRATEAFF,TGTGCCAGCCTCCGGGACAGGGCCACTGAAGCTTTCTTT